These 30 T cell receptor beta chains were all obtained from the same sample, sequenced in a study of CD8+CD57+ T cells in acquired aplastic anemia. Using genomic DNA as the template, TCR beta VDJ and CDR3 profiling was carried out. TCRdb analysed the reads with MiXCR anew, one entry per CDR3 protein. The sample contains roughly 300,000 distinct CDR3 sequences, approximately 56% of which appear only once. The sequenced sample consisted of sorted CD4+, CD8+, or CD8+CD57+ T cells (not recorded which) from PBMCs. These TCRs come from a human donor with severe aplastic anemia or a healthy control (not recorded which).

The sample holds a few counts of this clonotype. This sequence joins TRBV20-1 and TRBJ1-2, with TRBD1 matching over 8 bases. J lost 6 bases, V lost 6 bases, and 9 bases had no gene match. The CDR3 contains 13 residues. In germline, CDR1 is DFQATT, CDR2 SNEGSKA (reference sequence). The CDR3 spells CSARQGAYDGYTF. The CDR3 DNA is TGCAGTGCACGGCAGGGGGCATATGATGGCTACACCTTC.

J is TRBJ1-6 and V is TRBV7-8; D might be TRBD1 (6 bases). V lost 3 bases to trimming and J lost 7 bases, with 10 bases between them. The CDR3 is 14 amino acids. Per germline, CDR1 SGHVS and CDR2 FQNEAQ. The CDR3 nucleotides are TGTGCCAGCAGCTTCAGGGGAGGAAATTCACCCCTCCACTTT. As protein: CASSFRGGNSPLHF.

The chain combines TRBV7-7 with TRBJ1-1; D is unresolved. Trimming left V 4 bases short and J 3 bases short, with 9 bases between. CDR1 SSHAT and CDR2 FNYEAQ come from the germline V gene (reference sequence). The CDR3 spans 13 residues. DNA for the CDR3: TGTGCCAGCAGCTCCAAGGAGGACACTGAAGCTTTCTTT. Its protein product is CASSSKEDTEAFF.

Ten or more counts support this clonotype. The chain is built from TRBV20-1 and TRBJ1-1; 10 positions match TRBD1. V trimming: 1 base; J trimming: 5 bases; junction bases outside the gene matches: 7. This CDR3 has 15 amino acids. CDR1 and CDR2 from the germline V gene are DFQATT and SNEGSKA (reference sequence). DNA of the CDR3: TGCAGTGCTAGAGGACTCCCGGGACAGGGGACTGAAGCTTTCTTT. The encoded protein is CSARGLPGQGTEAFF.

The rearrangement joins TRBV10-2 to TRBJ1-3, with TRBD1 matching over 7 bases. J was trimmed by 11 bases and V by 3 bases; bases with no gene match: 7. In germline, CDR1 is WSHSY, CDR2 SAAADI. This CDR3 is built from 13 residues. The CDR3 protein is CASSDRDSLPIYF. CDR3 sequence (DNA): TGCGCCAGCAGTGACCGGGACAGTCTTCCCATATATTTT.

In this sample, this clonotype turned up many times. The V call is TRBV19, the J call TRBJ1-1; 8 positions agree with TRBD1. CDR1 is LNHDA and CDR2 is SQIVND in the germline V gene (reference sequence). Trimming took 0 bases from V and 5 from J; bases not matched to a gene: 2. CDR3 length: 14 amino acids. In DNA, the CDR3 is TGTGCCAGTAGTATAGATCGGACAGGGACTGAAGCTTTCTTT. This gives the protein CASSIDRTGTEAFF.

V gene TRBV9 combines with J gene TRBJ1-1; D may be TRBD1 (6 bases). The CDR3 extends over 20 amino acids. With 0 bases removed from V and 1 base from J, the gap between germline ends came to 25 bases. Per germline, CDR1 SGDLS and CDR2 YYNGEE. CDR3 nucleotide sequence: TGTGCCAGCAGCGTAGCGGCAGCCAAGGGGGGCTTGGTCGGGAACACTGAAGCTTTCTTT. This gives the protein CASSVAAAKGGLVGNTEAFF.

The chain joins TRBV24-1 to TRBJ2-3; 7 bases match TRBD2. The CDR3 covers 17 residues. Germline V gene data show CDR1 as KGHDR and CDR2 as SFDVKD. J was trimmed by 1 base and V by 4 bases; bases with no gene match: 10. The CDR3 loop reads CATSEWDYGLGTDTQYF. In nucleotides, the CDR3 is TGTGCCACCAGTGAATGGGACTACGGATTGGGCACAGATACGCAGTATTTT.

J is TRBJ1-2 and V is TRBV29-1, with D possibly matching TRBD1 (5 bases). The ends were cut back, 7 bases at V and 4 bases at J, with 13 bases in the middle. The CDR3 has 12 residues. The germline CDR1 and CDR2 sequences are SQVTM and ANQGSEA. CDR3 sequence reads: CSGRVGVYGYTF. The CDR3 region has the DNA TGCAGCGGACGGGTGGGGGTCTATGGCTACACCTTC.

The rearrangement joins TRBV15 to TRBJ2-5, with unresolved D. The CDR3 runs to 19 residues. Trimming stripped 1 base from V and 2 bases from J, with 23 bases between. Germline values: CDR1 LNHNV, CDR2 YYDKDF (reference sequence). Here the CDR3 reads CATSRGIRAIRNVQETQYF. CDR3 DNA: TGTGCCACCAGCAGAGGGATACGGGCTATTCGAAACGTACAAGAGACCCAGTACTTC.

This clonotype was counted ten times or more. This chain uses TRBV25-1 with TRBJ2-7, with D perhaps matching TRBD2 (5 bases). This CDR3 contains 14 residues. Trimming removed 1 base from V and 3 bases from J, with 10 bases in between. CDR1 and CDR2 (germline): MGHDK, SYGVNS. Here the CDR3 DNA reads TGTGCCAGCAGTGAATCCGGTGACTACTACGAGCAGTACTTC. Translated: CASSESGDYYEQYF.

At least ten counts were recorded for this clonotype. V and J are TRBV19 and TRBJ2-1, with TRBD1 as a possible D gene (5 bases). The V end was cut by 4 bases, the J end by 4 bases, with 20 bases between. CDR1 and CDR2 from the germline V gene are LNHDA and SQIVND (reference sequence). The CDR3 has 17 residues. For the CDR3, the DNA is TGTGCCAGTAGTAAGTCTCCAGGGTCCGCGAGTTACAATGAGCAGTTCTTC. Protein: CASSKSPGSASYNEQFF.

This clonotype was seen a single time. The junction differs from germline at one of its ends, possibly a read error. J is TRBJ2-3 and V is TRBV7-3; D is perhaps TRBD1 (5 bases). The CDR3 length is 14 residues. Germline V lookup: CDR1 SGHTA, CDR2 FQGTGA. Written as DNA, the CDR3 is TGTGCCAGCAGCTTGGGGCAGGTCCCAGATACGCGGTATTTT. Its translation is CASSLGQVPDTRYF.

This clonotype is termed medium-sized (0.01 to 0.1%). In DNA, the CDR3 is TGCAGTGCTCTAACTCCTCCGAGGGGGGACCAGTACTTC. It is translated as CSALTPPRGDQYF. This rearrangement joins TRBV20-1 to TRBJ2-5; TRBD1 or TRBD2 may be the D gene (6 bases each). Trimming removed 5 bases at V and 10 bases at J, with 20 bases between. Germline-derived CDR1 and CDR2 are DFQATT and SNEGSKA (reference sequence). CDR3 length: 13 amino acids.

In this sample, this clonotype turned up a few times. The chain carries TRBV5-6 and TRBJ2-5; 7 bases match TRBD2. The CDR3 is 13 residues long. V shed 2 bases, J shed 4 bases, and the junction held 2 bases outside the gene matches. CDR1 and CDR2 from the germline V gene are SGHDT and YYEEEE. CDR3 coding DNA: TGTGCCAGCAGCTTTGAGCGGGGAGAGACCCAGTACTTC. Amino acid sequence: CASSFERGETQYF.

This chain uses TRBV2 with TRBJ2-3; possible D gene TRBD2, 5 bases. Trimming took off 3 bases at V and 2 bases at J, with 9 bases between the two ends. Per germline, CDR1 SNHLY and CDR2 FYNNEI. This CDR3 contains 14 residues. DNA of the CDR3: TGTGCCAGCAGTGATTTAGCGAACACAGATACGCAGTATTTT. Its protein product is CASSDLANTDTQYF.

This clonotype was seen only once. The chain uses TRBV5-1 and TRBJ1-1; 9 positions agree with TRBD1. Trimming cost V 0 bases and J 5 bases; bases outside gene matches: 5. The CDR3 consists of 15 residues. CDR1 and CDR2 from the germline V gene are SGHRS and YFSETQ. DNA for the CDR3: TGCGCCAGCAGCTTGGGGGGGACAGGGAGGACTGAAGCTTTCTTT. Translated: CASSLGGTGRTEAFF.

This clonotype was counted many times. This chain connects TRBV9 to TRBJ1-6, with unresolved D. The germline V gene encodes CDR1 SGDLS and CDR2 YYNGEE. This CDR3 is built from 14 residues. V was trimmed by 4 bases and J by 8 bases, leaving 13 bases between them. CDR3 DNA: TGTGCCAGCAGCACAACCGACACAGATTCACCCCTCCACTTT. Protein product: CASSTTDTDSPLHF.

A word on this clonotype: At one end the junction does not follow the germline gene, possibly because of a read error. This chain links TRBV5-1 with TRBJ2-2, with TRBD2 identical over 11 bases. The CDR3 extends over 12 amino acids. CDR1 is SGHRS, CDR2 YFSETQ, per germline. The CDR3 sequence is CASSYSGGALFF. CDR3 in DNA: TGTGCCAGCAGCTATAGCGGGGGGGCCCTGTTTTTT.

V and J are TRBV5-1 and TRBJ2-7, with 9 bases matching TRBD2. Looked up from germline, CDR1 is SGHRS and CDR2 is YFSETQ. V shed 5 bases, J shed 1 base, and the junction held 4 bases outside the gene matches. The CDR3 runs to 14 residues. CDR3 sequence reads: CASRVTSGSYEQYF. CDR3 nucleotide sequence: TGCGCCAGCAGGGTGACTAGCGGTTCCTACGAGCAGTACTTC.

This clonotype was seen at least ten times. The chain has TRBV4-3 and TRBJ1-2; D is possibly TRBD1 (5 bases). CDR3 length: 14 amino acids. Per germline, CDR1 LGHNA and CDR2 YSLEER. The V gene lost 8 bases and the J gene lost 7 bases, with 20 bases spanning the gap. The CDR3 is CASRDGGLPSGYTF. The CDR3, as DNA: TGCGCCAGCCGGGACGGAGGACTTCCCAGTGGCTACACCTTC.

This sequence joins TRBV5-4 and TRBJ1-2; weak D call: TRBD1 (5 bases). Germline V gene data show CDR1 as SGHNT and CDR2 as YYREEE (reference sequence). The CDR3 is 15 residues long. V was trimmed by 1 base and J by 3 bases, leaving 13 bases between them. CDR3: CASSLSPGVDYGYTF. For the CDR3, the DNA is TGTGCCAGCAGCTTGTCACCGGGGGTTGACTATGGCTACACCTTC.

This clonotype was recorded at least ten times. As DNA, the CDR3 is TGCGCCAGCAGCTTGGCGTCCAGGGAGAACACTGAAGCTTTCTTT. This encodes CASSLASRENTEAFF. The genes are TRBV5-1 and TRBJ1-1; D perhaps matches TRBD1 (5 bases). Trimming took 0 bases from V and 1 from J, leaving 10 bases between them. The germline CDR1 and CDR2 sequences are SGHRS and YFSETQ. There are 15 residues in the CDR3.

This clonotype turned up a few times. The DNA for the CDR3 is TGTGCCACCGCACAGGGGAACTATGGCTACACCTTC. Translation: CATAQGNYGYTF. The chain carries TRBV10-3 and TRBJ1-2, with 7 bases fitting TRBD1. Germline values: CDR1 ENHRY, CDR2 SYGVKD. CDR3 length: 12 residues. The V and J ends lost 10 bases and 2 bases, in that order; junction bases with no gene match: 4.

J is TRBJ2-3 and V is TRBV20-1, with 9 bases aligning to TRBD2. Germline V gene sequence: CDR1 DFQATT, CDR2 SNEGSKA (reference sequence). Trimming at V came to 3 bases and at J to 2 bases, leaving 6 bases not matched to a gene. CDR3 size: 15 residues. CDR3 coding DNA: TGCAGTGCTAGGCCGCTAGCGGGGACCACAGATACGCAGTATTTT. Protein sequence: CSARPLAGTTDTQYF.

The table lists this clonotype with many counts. The chain's CDR3 is CASSSQGANTGELFF. CDR3 nucleotide sequence: TGTGCCAGCAGCTCCCAGGGGGCGAACACCGGGGAGCTGTTTTTT. The chain combines TRBV7-3 with TRBJ2-2, with TRBD1 matching 7 bases. The germline gives CDR1 SGHTA, CDR2 FQGTGA. This CDR3 comprises 15 residues. After removal of 4 bases from V and 0 bases from J, the junction contained 2 bases not matched to a gene.

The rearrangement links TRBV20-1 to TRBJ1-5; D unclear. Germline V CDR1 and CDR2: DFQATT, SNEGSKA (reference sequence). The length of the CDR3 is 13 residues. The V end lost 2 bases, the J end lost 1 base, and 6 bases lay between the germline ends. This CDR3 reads CSARRTSNQPQHF. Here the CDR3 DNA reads TGCAGTGCTAGAAGGACGAGCAATCAGCCCCAGCATTTT.

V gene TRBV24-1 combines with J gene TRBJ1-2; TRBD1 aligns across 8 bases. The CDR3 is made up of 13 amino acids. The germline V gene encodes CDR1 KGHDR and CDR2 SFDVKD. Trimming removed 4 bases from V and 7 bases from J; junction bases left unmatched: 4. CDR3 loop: CATSDWTGSGYTF. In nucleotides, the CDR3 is TGTGCCACCAGTGACTGGACAGGGAGTGGCTACACCTTC.

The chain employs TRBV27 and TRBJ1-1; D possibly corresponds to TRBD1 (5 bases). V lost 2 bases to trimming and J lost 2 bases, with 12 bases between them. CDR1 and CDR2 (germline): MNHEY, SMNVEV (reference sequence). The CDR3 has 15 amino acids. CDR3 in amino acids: CASSLITGSNTEAFF. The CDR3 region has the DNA TGTGCCAGCAGTTTAATAACAGGATCCAACACTGAAGCTTTCTTT.

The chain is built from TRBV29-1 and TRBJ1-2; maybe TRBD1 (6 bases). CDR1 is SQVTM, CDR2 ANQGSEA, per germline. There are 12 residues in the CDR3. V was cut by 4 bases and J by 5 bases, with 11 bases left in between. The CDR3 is CSVAQGNYGYTF. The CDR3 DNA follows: TGCAGCGTTGCACAGGGTAATTATGGCTACACCTTC. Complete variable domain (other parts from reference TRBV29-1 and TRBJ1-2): SAVISQKPSRDICQRGTSLTIQCQVDSQVTMMFWYRQQPGQSLTLIATANQGSEATYESGFVIDKFPISRPNLTFSTLTVSNMSPEDSSIYLCSVAQGNYGYTFGSGTRLTVV.